This entry lists 4 T cell receptor beta chains sequenced from one sample in a study of vaccination and CD4 T cells after COVID-19. An Oncomine TCR Beta short-read assay was used to sequence the DNA from cultured CD4+ T cells. TCRdb fed the PCR reads into MiXCR, producing one record per CDR3 protein. This repertoire shows 10,000 to 15,000 distinct CDR3 sequences, around 45% found once; its top ten account for around 12%. Treatment reported: roughly 11-day PBMC culture with coronavirus spike peptide pools or control peptides (ViraFEST assay). No antigen is known for these receptors. Source material: CD4+ T cells from blood, cultured in vitro. Every receptor here comes from a human donor who had recovered from COVID-19.

This clonotype has only a few counts. The CDR3 nucleotides are TGTGCCATCAGTGAGTCGTTCGATAGCAATCAGCCCCAGCATTTT. This gives the protein CAISESFDSNQPQHF. The V call is TRBV10-3, the J call TRBJ1-5; no clear D gene. The CDR3 length is 15 residues. The germline V and J ends were trimmed by 0 bases and 0 bases, with 6 bases remaining between them. Germline CDR1 and CDR2: ENHRY and SYGVKD.

The chain joins TRBV3-1 to TRBJ1-6; TRBD1 agrees at 7 bases. V lost 5 bases and J lost 10; bases outside the gene matches: 11. CDR1 LGHDT and CDR2 YNNKEL come from the germline V gene (reference sequence). The CDR3 runs to 15 residues. CDR3 amino acids: CASSVRQGVRSPLHF. In DNA form, the CDR3 reads TGTGCCAGCAGCGTAAGACAGGGCGTCAGGTCACCCCTCCACTTT.

This clonotype has a handful of counts. The chain joins TRBV5-4 to TRBJ2-5; D gene unclear. The V end was cut by 0 bases, the J end by 5 bases, with 8 bases between. The CDR3 loop spans 13 amino acids. Germline V gives CDR1 SGHNT, CDR2 YYREEE (reference sequence). The CDR3 protein is CASSLAGIETQYF. The CDR3 DNA follows: TGTGCCAGCAGCTTGGCAGGAATCGAGACCCAGTACTTC.

This clonotype was counted between two and nine times. J is TRBJ2-3 and V is TRBV12-5; the D is unclear. Germline loops: CDR1 LGHNT, CDR2 FRNRAP. The ends were cut back, 6 bases at V and 1 base at J, with 2 bases in the middle. The CDR3 has 11 residues. In DNA, the CDR3 is TGTGCTAGTGGGGGCACAGATACGCAGTATTTT. Its protein is CASGGTDTQYF.